These T cell receptor beta chains were read from a single sample in a study of a mutant IDH1 vaccine in newly diagnosed glioma. Antigen specificity for these receptors is unknown. TCRdb keeps only in-frame clones here, not all; method: immunoSEQ multiplex PCR. Of about 47,000 clones detected, 88% appear once; the ten largest clones hold more than 5%. The source was PBMCs, collected from a glioma patient whose treatment included an IDH1 peptide vaccine. The receptor set was obtained from a woman between 40 and 50 years old with glioma. The CDR3 runs from the conserved cysteine through the conserved F or W. Fields, in order: clone size, J gene, D gene, V gene, CDR3 DNA, CDR3 protein. D genes are given only for firm matches. Size is stated for part of the rows, as once, few or many counts, or as a class when the clone is expanded.

size: .; J: TRBJ1-2; D: .; V: TRBV6-5; DNA: TGTGCCAGCAGTTCTCCATGGGACGGCTATGGCTACACCTTC; CDR3: CASSSPWDGYGYTF
size: .; J: TRBJ2-7; D: TRBD2; V: TRBV7-8; DNA: TGTGCCAGCAGCTACTCCCAGACTAGCGCAACCTACGAGCAGTACTTC; CDR3: CASSYSQTSATYEQYF
size: .; J: TRBJ1-2; D: TRBD1; V: TRBV18; DNA: TGTGCCAGCTCACCGTTGGACAGGGGAGTCAACTATGGCTACACCTTC; CDR3: CASSPLDRGVNYGYTF
size: .; J: TRBJ2-2; D: .; V: TRBV5-1; DNA: TGCGCCAGCAGCTTGATTCCGGGGGCGACCACCGGGGAGCTGTTTTTT; CDR3: CASSLIPGATTGELFF
size: .; J: TRBJ2-6; D: TRBD1; V: TRBV7-8; DNA: TGTGCCAGCAGCCAAACTTACCGGGACAGGGGGCCTGGGGCCAACGTCCTGACTTTC; CDR3: CASSQTYRDRGPGANVLTF
size: .; J: TRBJ1-1; D: .; V: TRBV7-2; DNA: TGTGCCAGCAGCTCTGGGGCCGCGTCAACTGAAGCTTTCTTT; CDR3: CASSSGAASTEAFF
size: .; J: TRBJ2-1; D: .; V: TRBV19; DNA: TGTGCCAGTAGTATTGCTCCGGCGGACAATGAGCAGTTCTTC; CDR3: CASSIAPADNEQFF
size: .; J: TRBJ2-4; D: TRBD1; V: TRBV5-1; DNA: TGCGCCAGCAGTTCAGCCGGGACAGTGACCTCCAAAAACATTCAGTACTTC; CDR3: CASSSAGTVTSKNIQYF
size: .; J: TRBJ2-5; D: .; V: TRBV6-5; DNA: TGTGCCAGCAGTTTACTAGGTCTCGGGGAGACCCAGTACTTC; CDR3: CASSLLGLGETQYF
size: .; J: TRBJ2-7; D: TRBD2; V: TRBV13; DNA: TGTGCCAGCAGCTTGCCGGGGGGCTCCTACGAGCAGTACTTC; CDR3: CASSLPGGSYEQYF
size: .; J: TRBJ2-7; D: .; V: TRBV7-9; DNA: TGTGCCAGCAGCTTAGCATCTTTGGGGAGCGACGAGCAGTACTTC; CDR3: CASSLASLGSDEQYF
size: .; J: TRBJ2-5; D: TRBD1; V: TRBV5-4; DNA: TGTGCCAGCAGCTTCGGCAGGGGGCAAGAGACCCAGTACTTC; CDR3: CASSFGRGQETQYF
size: .; J: TRBJ1-3; D: .; V: TRBV9; DNA: TGTGCCAGCAGCGTGTCCCCGGGGGGACGGTCTGGAAACACCATATATTTT; CDR3: CASSVSPGGRSGNTIYF
size: .; J: TRBJ1-3; D: TRBD1; V: TRBV28; DNA: TGTGCCAGCAGTGGAACAGGGGCTGGAAACACCATATATTTT; CDR3: CASSGTGAGNTIYF
size: .; J: TRBJ1-2; D: .; V: TRBV19; DNA: TGTGCCAGTAGTATGAGTGGCTATGGCTACACCTTC; CDR3: CASSMSGYGYTF
size: .; J: TRBJ2-5; D: .; V: TRBV6-4; DNA: TGTGCCAGCAGCAAGCAACCTAGCGACCAAGAGACCCAGTACTTC; CDR3: CASSKQPSDQETQYF
size: .; J: TRBJ2-1; D: .; V: TRBV6-1; DNA: TGTGCCAGCAGTGAAGCGTATGGAGGTTTTGGCGATGAGCAGTTCTTC; CDR3: CASSEAYGGFGDEQFF
size: .; J: TRBJ2-1; D: TRBD1; V: TRBV7-9; DNA: TGTGCCAGCAGCCTAACCGGGACAGGGGCACACATAACCTACAATGAGCAGTTCTTC; CDR3: CASSLTGTGAHITYNEQFF
size: .; J: TRBJ2-7; D: .; V: TRBV4-2; DNA: TGTGCCAGCAGCCAAGTGGACTTAACCTACGAGCAGTACTTC; CDR3: CASSQVDLTYEQYF
size: .; J: TRBJ1-4; D: TRBD1; V: TRBV19; DNA: TGTGCCAGTAGTATTGGGACAGGGGGACTCAATGAAAAACTGTTTTTT; CDR3: CASSIGTGGLNEKLFF
size: once; J: TRBJ1-4; D: .; V: TRBV19; DNA: TGTGCCAGTAGTACAGGCAGGGTTGATGAAAAACTGTTTTTT; CDR3: CASSTGRVDEKLFF
size: once; J: TRBJ2-5; D: .; V: TRBV29-1; DNA: TGCAGCGTTGACGGAGGTCCCGATGAGACCCAGTACTTC; CDR3: CSVDGGPDETQYF
size: .; J: TRBJ1-5; D: .; V: TRBV18; DNA: TGTGCCAGCTCCCCCAATGAGTATCAGCCCCAGCATTTT; CDR3: CASSPNEYQPQHF
size: .; J: TRBJ2-7; D: TRBD1; V: TRBV5-6; DNA: TGTGCCAGCAGCGGGGACAGGGGTGAGCAGTACTTC; CDR3: CASSGDRGEQYF
size: .; J: TRBJ2-6; D: .; V: TRBV5-1; DNA: TGCGCCAGCAGCTGGGGGGACGGGAGCTCTGGGGCCAACGTCCTGACTTTC; CDR3: CASSWGDGSSGANVLTF
size: .; J: TRBJ2-7; D: TRBD1; V: TRBV11-2; DNA: TGTGCCAGCAGCTCCCTTCGACAGGGGGCTGGCGAGCAGTACTTC; CDR3: CASSSLRQGAGEQYF
size: medium-sized; J: TRBJ1-1; D: .; V: TRBV6-4; DNA: TGTGCCAGCAGCAACGAGGCCTCGTCTGGCGGACCGATTGAAGCTTTCTTT; CDR3: CASSNEASSGGPIEAFF
size: .; J: TRBJ1-2; D: TRBD1; V: TRBV5-6; DNA: TGTGCCAGCAGCCCTCAGACAGGGAGGTCAAACTATGGCTACACCTTC; CDR3: CASSPQTGRSNYGYTF
size: once; J: TRBJ1-6; D: .; V: TRBV7-8; DNA: TGTGCGTCGGGGGCGAGAAATTCACCCCTCCACTTT; CDR3: CASGARNSPLHF
size: few; J: TRBJ1-4; D: TRBD1; V: TRBV7-2; DNA: TGTGCCAGCAGCTTCGGCAGGGGGCGTAATGAAAAACTGTTTTTT; CDR3: CASSFGRGRNEKLFF
size: .; J: TRBJ2-2; D: TRBD2; V: TRBV6-7; DNA: TGTGCCAGCAGTTACTATATGGGACTAGAAGAGGACACCGGGGAGCTGTTTTTT; CDR3: CASSYYMGLEEDTGELFF
size: once; J: TRBJ2-7; D: .; V: TRBV4-3; DNA: TGCGCCAGCAGCCAAGATAGGGATTCCTACGAGCAGTACTTC; CDR3: CASSQDRDSYEQYF
size: once; J: TRBJ1-2; D: .; V: TRBV6-6; DNA: TGTGCCAGCAGCACTAGGGGTACGGAGGGCTACACCTTC; CDR3: CASSTRGTEGYTF
size: .; J: TRBJ1-1; D: .; V: TRBV5-1; DNA: TGCGCCAGCAGCTTGCAGTCTGATACCACTGAAGCTTTCTTT; CDR3: CASSLQSDTTEAFF
size: few; J: TRBJ1-1; D: .; V: TRBV30; DNA: TGTGCCTGGTCCGGGACAACGAACACTGAAGCTTTCTTT; CDR3: CAWSGTTNTEAFF
size: .; J: TRBJ2-5; D: TRBD2; V: TRBV5-1; DNA: TGCGCCAGCAGCCTTGGGACTAGCGGAGAGACCCAGTACTTC; CDR3: CASSLGTSGETQYF
size: once; J: TRBJ2-2; D: .; V: TRBV7-2; DNA: TGTGCCAGCAGCTTCGGTGGGGGGCGGAACACCGGGGAGCTGTTTTTT; CDR3: CASSFGGGRNTGELFF
size: .; J: TRBJ2-7; D: .; V: TRBV11-1; DNA: TGTGCCAGCAGCGACCGGGACGGATCCTACGAGCAGTACTTC; CDR3: CASSDRDGSYEQYF
size: .; J: TRBJ1-2; D: .; V: TRBV9; DNA: TGTGCCAGCAGCGTAGACGGGAGCCCCTATGGCTACACCTTC; CDR3: CASSVDGSPYGYTF
size: once; J: TRBJ2-1; D: TRBD2; V: TRBV11-2; DNA: TGTGCCAGCAGCTCCAGACTAGCGGGGCGGTATGAGCAGTTCTTC; CDR3: CASSSRLAGRYEQFF
size: .; J: TRBJ2-7; D: TRBD1; V: TRBV5-1; DNA: TGCGCCAGCAGCTTGGAGGGGGCCCCTGGCGAGCAGTACTTC; CDR3: CASSLEGAPGEQYF
size: .; J: TRBJ2-7; D: .; V: TRBV29-1; DNA: TGCAGCTCGCTGTCCAGCTCCTACGAGCAGTACTTC; CDR3: CSSLSSSYEQYF
size: .; J: TRBJ1-3; D: .; V: TRBV7-9; DNA: TGTGCCAGCAGCCCCTGGGGCCCCTACTCTGGAAACACCATATATTTT; CDR3: CASSPWGPYSGNTIYF
size: .; J: TRBJ1-1; D: .; V: TRBV28; DNA: TGTGCCAGCAGTCAACTAGGAGGGAACACTGAAGCTTTCTTT; CDR3: CASSQLGGNTEAFF
size: few; J: TRBJ2-7; D: TRBD1; V: TRBV13; DNA: TGTGCCAGCAGCCAAAGCGGACAGGGTAGTGGCGAGCAGTACTTC; CDR3: CASSQSGQGSGEQYF